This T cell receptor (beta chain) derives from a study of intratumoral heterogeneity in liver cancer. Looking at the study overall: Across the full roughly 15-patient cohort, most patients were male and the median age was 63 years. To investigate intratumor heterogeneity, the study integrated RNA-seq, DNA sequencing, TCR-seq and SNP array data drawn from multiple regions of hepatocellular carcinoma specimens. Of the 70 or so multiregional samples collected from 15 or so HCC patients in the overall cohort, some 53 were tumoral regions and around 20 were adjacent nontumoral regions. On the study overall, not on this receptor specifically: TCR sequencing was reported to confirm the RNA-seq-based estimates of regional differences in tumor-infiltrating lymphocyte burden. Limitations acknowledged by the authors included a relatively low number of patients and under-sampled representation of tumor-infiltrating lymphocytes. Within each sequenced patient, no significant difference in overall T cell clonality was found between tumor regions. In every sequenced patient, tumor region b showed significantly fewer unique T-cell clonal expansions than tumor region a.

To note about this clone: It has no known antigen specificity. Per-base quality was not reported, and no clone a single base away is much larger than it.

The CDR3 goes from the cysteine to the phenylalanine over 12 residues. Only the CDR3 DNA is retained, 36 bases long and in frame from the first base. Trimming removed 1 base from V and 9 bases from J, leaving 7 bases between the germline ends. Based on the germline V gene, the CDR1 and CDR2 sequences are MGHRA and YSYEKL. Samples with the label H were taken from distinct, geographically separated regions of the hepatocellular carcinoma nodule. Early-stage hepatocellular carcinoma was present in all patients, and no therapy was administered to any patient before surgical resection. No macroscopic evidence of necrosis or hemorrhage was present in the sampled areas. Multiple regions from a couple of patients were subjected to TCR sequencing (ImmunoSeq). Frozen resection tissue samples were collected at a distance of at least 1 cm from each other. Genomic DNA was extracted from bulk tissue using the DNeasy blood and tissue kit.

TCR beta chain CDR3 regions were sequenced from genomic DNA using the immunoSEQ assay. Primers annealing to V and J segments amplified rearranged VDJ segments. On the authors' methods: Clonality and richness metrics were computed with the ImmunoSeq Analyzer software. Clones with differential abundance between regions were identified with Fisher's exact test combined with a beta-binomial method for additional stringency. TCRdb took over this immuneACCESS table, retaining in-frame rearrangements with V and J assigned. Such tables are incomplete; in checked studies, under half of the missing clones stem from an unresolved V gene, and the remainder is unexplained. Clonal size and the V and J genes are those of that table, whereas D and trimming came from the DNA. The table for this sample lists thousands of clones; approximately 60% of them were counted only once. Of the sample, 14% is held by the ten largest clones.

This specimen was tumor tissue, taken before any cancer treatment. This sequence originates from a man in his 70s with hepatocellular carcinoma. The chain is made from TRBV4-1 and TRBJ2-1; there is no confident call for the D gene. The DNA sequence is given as TGCGCCAGCAGCCAAGGTGGGATTGAGCAGTTCTTC. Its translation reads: CASSQGGIEQFF.